A selection of T cell receptor beta chains follows, all from one sample in a study of blood T cell repertoires in COVID-19. The method was immunoSEQ multiplex PCR; TCRdb's version includes in-frame clones alone and lacks a portion of them. The sample yields about 480,000 clones, 70% to 90% seen once. The specimen was PBMCs or T cells enriched from blood (not recorded which). These receptors were collected from a woman in her 40s who had recovered from COVID-19. Each CDR3 is given with its conserved first and last residue. The order of the fields is V gene, D gene, J gene, clone size, CDR3 DNA, CDR3 protein. The D gene is left open where the match is weak. Clone size is given for some rows only: seen once, a few or many times, or a class if the clone is expanded.

TRBV10-2,.,TRBJ1-2,.,TGCGCCAGCAGTGAAAAGAGAAATGGCTACACCTTC,CASSEKRNGYTF
TRBV4-1,.,TRBJ1-1,.,TGCGCCAGCAGCCTCCGGGGCTCCAGGGGAGCTTTCTTT,CASSLRGSRGAFF
TRBV10-3,TRBD1,TRBJ1-4,.,TGTGCCATCAGACCGGGACAGGGGGCTTCTAATGAAAAACTGTTTTTT,CAIRPGQGASNEKLFF
TRBV18,.,TRBJ2-7,.,TGTGCCAGCTCACCAGGCGGTTGGAGCTACGAGCAGTACTTC,CASSPGGWSYEQYF
TRBV6-6,.,TRBJ2-7,.,TGTGCCAGCAGTTCCCCTGTGGCAGAGCAGTACTTC,CASSSPVAEQYF
TRBV5-6,.,TRBJ2-7,.,TGTGCCAGCAGCTTGATAATTGGGGAGTACGAGCAGTACTTC,CASSLIIGEYEQYF
TRBV11-2,TRBD1,TRBJ1-2,.,TGTGCCAGCAGCCCCATTGACAGGGACTATGGCTACACCTTC,CASSPIDRDYGYTF
TRBV11-2,TRBD2,TRBJ2-1,.,TGTGCCAGCAGCAACGTAGCGGGAGGAGATAATGAGCAGTTCTTC,CASSNVAGGDNEQFF
TRBV2,.,TRBJ1-1,.,TGTGCCAGCAGTGAAACAGCTTCTGAAGCTTTCTTT,CASSETASEAFF
TRBV7-2,.,TRBJ2-3,.,TGTGCCAGCAGCTTCCTACGCACAGATACGCAGTATTTT,CASSFLRTDTQYF
TRBV2,.,TRBJ2-2,.,TGTGCCAGCAGTGGCACGGGGTACCTGAACACCGGGGAGCTGTTTTTT,CASSGTGYLNTGELFF
TRBV19,.,TRBJ1-1,.,TGTGCCAGTACCCAGAACACTGAAGCTTTCTTT,CASTQNTEAFF
TRBV27,.,TRBJ1-1,.,TGTGCCAGCAGTTTCAGGTTTAGGGGCCCGGACACTGAAGCTTTCTTT,CASSFRFRGPDTEAFF
TRBV2,.,TRBJ2-5,.,TGTGCCAGCAGTGGGTACCGGCAAGAGACCCAGTACTTC,CASSGYRQETQYF
TRBV4-2,.,TRBJ1-1,once,TGTGCCAGCAGCCAAGTCCAAGGAGCTGAAGCTTTCTTT,CASSQVQGAEAFF
TRBV5-1,TRBD2,TRBJ2-7,.,TGCGCCAGCAGCTTGGAACTAGCGGCTTACTCCTACGAGCAGTACTTC,CASSLELAAYSYEQYF
TRBV3-1/TRBV3-2,TRBD2,TRBJ2-1,once,TGTGCCAGCAGCCATCGCGCCCGGGACTACCCCTGGCGGCAGTTCTTC,CASSHRARDYPWRQFF
TRBV28,TRBD2,TRBJ2-5,.,TGTGCCAGCAAGGGCCGACTAGCGGGAGAGACCCAGTACTTC,CASKGRLAGETQYF
TRBV18,.,TRBJ1-1,.,TGTGCCAGCTCACCACCAGGCGGGAACACTGAAGCTTTCTTT,CASSPPGGNTEAFF
TRBV30,.,TRBJ2-1,.,TGTGCCTGGAGTATGGCCGTTTTCTACAATGAGCAGTTCTTC,CAWSMAVFYNEQFF
TRBV19,.,TRBJ1-5,.,TGTGCCAGTAGTTCTCAGGGCGGGGCTAGCAATCAGCCCCAGCATTTT,CASSSQGGASNQPQHF
TRBV7-9,.,TRBJ1-2,.,TGTGCCAGCAGCGTTCGGACACCTAACTATGGCTACACCTTC,CASSVRTPNYGYTF
TRBV7-9,TRBD1,TRBJ1-5,.,TGTGCCAGCAGTTTAACAGGGGGCCCATATAGCAATCAGCCCCAGCATTTT,CASSLTGGPYSNQPQHF
TRBV6-5,TRBD2,TRBJ2-3,.,TGTGCCAGCAGCAGTCTAGCGGGAACAGATACGCAGTATTTT,CASSSLAGTDTQYF
TRBV5-1,TRBD1,TRBJ1-6,.,TGCGCCAGCAGCAATCGACAGGGGAATGGTTCACCCCTCCACTTT,CASSNRQGNGSPLHF
TRBV7-2,.,TRBJ2-1,once,TGTGCCAGCAGCTTAGCGCGGTCTAGCGTATACAATGAGCAGTTCTTC,CASSLARSSVYNEQFF
TRBV3-1/TRBV3-2,.,TRBJ1-5,.,TGTGCCAGCAGCCCCAACCCAGGGGACCAGCCCCAGCATTTT,CASSPNPGDQPQHF
TRBV9,.,TRBJ1-5,.,TGTGCCAGCAGCGTAGACCCCGGAGGCAATCAGCCCCAGCATTTT,CASSVDPGGNQPQHF
TRBV3-1/TRBV3-2,TRBD1,TRBJ2-7,.,TGTGCCAGCAGCCTTCGAGGGACAGGGGAAACCTACGAGCAGTACTTC,CASSLRGTGETYEQYF
TRBV10-3,TRBD2,TRBJ2-2,.,TGTGCCATCCAGGCTAGCGGGAGATCGGCCGGGGAGCTGTTTTTT,CAIQASGRSAGELFF
TRBV3-1/TRBV3-2,TRBD1,TRBJ2-2,.,TGTGCCAGCAGCCTCCGGACAGGGACCAACACCGGGGAGCTGTTTTTT,CASSLRTGTNTGELFF
TRBV18,.,TRBJ1-5,.,TGTGCCAGCTCAAAATCAACAGACAGTAATCAGCCCCAGCATTTT,CASSKSTDSNQPQHF
TRBV19,TRBD1,TRBJ2-7,.,TGTGCCAGTAGTATCGACCCCGGGACAGGGCTGGTTGAGCAGTACTTC,CASSIDPGTGLVEQYF
TRBV10-3,TRBD2,TRBJ2-3,.,TGTGCCATAGGACTAGCGGACTATTATAGCACAGATACGCAGTATTTT,CAIGLADYYSTDTQYF
TRBV3-1/TRBV3-2,TRBD2,TRBJ2-1,.,TGTGCCAGCAGTCCCTGGGGGGGTGATGGCAATGAGCAGTTCTTC,CASSPWGGDGNEQFF
TRBV5-1,TRBD1,TRBJ2-2,.,TGCGCCAGCAGCTTGGTGGACAGGGTGAACACCGGGGAGCTGTTTTTT,CASSLVDRVNTGELFF
TRBV9,.,TRBJ2-2,.,TGTGCCAGCAGTACATCAGTTACCGGGGAGCTGTTTTTT,CASSTSVTGELFF
TRBV7-2,.,TRBJ2-5,.,TGTGCCAGCAGCTCCCGAGGACAGCAGAATACTCAGACCCAGTACTTC,CASSSRGQQNTQTQYF
TRBV18,.,TRBJ1-3,.,TGTGCCAGCTCACCAACCCAGGGGTCTGGAAACACCATATATTTT,CASSPTQGSGNTIYF
TRBV4-3,.,TRBJ1-1,.,TGCGCCAGCAGCCAAGATGGGGCAGGGCTTATGAACACTGAAGCTTTCTTT,CASSQDGAGLMNTEAFF
TRBV3-1/TRBV3-2,.,TRBJ1-2,.,TGTGCCAGCAGCCCGAGCCGACAGGTCTACGGCTACACCTTC,CASSPSRQVYGYTF
TRBV5-5,TRBD1,TRBJ2-7,.,TGTGCCAGCAGCTCAGGACCAGGGGGCTCCTACGAGCAGTACTTC,CASSSGPGGSYEQYF
TRBV5-1,TRBD1,TRBJ1-2,once,TGCGCCAGCAGCCCTTTGACAGGGGGCTTGGATTATGGCTACACCTTC,CASSPLTGGLDYGYTF
TRBV15,TRBD2,TRBJ2-7,.,TGTGCCACCAGCAGAGGTAGCGGGAGGGACTCCTACGAGCAGTACTTC,CATSRGSGRDSYEQYF
TRBV6-5,TRBD2,TRBJ2-5,.,TGTGCCAGCGGGAGGGGACTAGCGCAAAAAGAGACCCAGTACTTC,CASGRGLAQKETQYF
TRBV21-1,.,TRBJ2-7,.,TGTGCCAGCAGCAAACCTGACAGGGGATTCTACGAGCAGTACTTC,CASSKPDRGFYEQYF